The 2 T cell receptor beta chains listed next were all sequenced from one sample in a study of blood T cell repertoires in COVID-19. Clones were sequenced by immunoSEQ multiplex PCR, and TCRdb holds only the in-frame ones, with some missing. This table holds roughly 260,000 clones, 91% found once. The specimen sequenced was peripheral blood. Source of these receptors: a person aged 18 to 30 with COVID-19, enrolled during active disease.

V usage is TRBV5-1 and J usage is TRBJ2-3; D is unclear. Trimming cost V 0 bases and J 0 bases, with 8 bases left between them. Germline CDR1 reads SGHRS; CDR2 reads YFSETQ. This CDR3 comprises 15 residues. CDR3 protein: CASSLGRQSTDTQYF. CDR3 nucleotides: TGCGCCAGCAGCTTGGGCAGGCAAAGCACAGATACGCAGTATTTT.

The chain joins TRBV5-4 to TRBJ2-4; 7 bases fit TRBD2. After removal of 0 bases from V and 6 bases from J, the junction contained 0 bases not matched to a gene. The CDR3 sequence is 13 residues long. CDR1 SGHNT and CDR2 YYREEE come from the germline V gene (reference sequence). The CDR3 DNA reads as TGTGCCAGCAGCTTGGCGGGAGGAAACATTCAGTACTTC. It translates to CASSLAGGNIQYF.